These 19 T cell receptor beta chains came from one sample sequenced in a study of cytomegalovirus exposure and HLA in healthy donors. PCR employed 60 Vbeta and 13 Jbeta primers. Produced via immunoSEQ multiplex PCR; TCRdb's table is partial and in-frame only. The repertoire holds 150,000 to 200,000 clones, with around 83% as singletons. The source material was PBMCs. The receptors come from a woman in her thirties or forties in good health and CMV-seronegative.

The chain links TRBV15 to TRBJ1-1; D gene uncertain. V shed 0 bases and J shed 0 bases, with 14 bases lying between them. CDR3 length: 17 amino acids. Germline values: CDR1 LNHNV, CDR2 YYDKDF (reference sequence). For the CDR3, the DNA is TGTGCCACCAGCAGAGATGTCGGGAGTTTCATGAACACTGAAGCTTTCTTT. Protein sequence: CATSRDVGSFMNTEAFF.

The chain joins TRBV5-4 to TRBJ2-2; 7 bases align to TRBD1. Germline CDR1 SGHNT, CDR2 YYREEE (reference sequence). V lost 4 bases and J lost 2; bases outside the gene matches: 5. This CDR3 contains 15 residues. Here the CDR3 DNA reads TGTGCCAGCAGCCACCGACAGGGAAACACCGGGGAGCTGTTTTTT. Translated: CASSHRQGNTGELFF. The full variable domain, its missing parts supplied by reference TRBV5-4 and TRBJ2-2, is ETGVTQSPTHLIKTRGQQVTLRCSSQSGHNTVSWYQQALGQGPQFIFQYYREEENGRGNFPPRFSGLQFPNYSSELNVNALELDDSALYLCASSHRQGNTGELFFGEGSRLTVL.

This chain uses TRBV4-1 with TRBJ2-3; perhaps TRBD1 as D (6 bases). The CDR3 is 16 residues long. Trimming took off 1 base at V and 4 bases at J, with 15 bases between the two ends. Germline V gives CDR1 MGHRA, CDR2 YSYEKL. The CDR3 coding sequence is TGCGCCAGCAGCCAAGGAACAGGGTTAGGTGCAGATACGCAGTATTTT. Residues: CASSQGTGLGADTQYF.

This clone occurred a few times. This chain connects TRBV2 to TRBJ2-1; D may be TRBD1 (5 bases). This CDR3 contains 14 residues. V gave up 2 bases and J gave up 7 bases, with 12 bases separating them. Germline CDR1 SNHLY, CDR2 FYNNEI. The CDR3 reads CASSESLGRNEQFF. CDR3 nucleotide sequence: TGTGCCAGCAGTGAATCGCTGGGGCGGAATGAGCAGTTCTTC.

The chain combines TRBV6-6 with TRBJ1-2, with 9 bases lining up with TRBD1. The CDR3 covers 15 residues. Germline V gene sequence: CDR1 MNHNY, CDR2 SVGAGI (reference sequence). With V trimmed by 6 bases and J by 0 bases, 5 bases remained unmatched. The CDR3: CASSPGTGTNYGYTF. The CDR3, as DNA: TGTGCCAGCAGCCCCGGGACAGGGACTAACTATGGCTACACCTTC.

This chain links TRBV19 with TRBJ2-4; possible D gene TRBD2, 6 bases. Trimming pared 5 bases from V and 5 bases from J, leaving 16 bases between. This CDR3 is built from 15 residues. In germline, CDR1 is LNHDA, CDR2 SQIVND (reference sequence). CDR3 in DNA: TGTGCCAGTAGTTCGTCTCGGGAGTGGGAAAACATTCAGTACTTC. Translating it yields CASSSSREWENIQYF. Supplemented by reference TRBV19 and TRBJ2-4, the full variable domain reads DGGITQSPKYLFRKEGQNVTLSCEQNLNHDAMYWYRQDPGQGLRLIYYSQIVNDFQKGDIAEGYSVSREKKESFPLTVTSAQKNPTAFYLCASSSSREWENIQYFGAGTRLSVL.

This clone was detected once. The chain couples TRBV6-5 to TRBJ2-7; 8 bases map to TRBD2. Germline lookup yields CDR1 MNHEY and CDR2 SVGAGI. This CDR3 has 15 residues. The V segment lost 2 bases and the J segment 3 bases; nucleotides outside the gene matches: 6. The CDR3 loop is CASSYASGRGYEQYV. The CDR3 coding sequence is TGTGCCAGCAGTTACGCCAGCGGGAGAGGCTACGAGCAGTACGTC.

The sample holds a few counts of this clone. This rearrangement joins TRBV11-3 to TRBJ2-3, with D possibly being TRBD1 (6 bases). V shed 4 bases and J shed 2 bases, with 16 bases lying between them. The CDR3 spans 16 residues. The germline CDR1 and CDR2 sequences are SGHNT and YENEEA. In DNA, the CDR3 is TGTGCCAGCAGCTCCCGCGGGCAGGGGAACACAGATACGCAGTATTTT. Protein sequence: CASSSRGQGNTDTQYF.

In its sample, this clone was seen a few times. This sequence joins TRBV7-9 and TRBJ1-2; tentatively, D is TRBD1 (5 bases). This CDR3 comprises 12 residues. Trimming stripped 7 bases from V and 9 bases from J, with 15 bases between. Germline V gives CDR1 SEHNR, CDR2 FQNEAQ (reference sequence). CDR3 DNA: TGTGCCAGCACGACGGGGGGTATTAGCTACACCTTC. It yields the protein CASTTGGISYTF.

This clone was counted once. This CDR3 is CAWASGASGRYNEQFF. The CDR3 coding sequence is TGTGCCTGGGCCTCAGGGGCTAGCGGGAGGTACAATGAGCAGTTCTTC. The chain couples TRBV30 to TRBJ2-1, with TRBD2 matching 11 bases. V lost 5 bases to trimming and J lost 4 bases; unmatched junction nucleotides: 10. Germline CDR1 is GTSNPN and CDR2 is SVGIG (reference sequence). CDR3 length: 16 residues.

J is TRBJ2-1 and V is TRBV27; 9 positions match TRBD2. Per germline, CDR1 MNHEY and CDR2 SMNVEV (reference sequence). V gave up 6 bases and J gave up 7 bases; unmatched junction bases: 7. The CDR3 loop spans 14 amino acids. This CDR3 is CASRPAGGENEQFF. The CDR3 DNA reads TGTGCCAGCAGGCCAGCGGGAGGCGAGAATGAGCAGTTCTTC.

This rearrangement joins TRBV19 to TRBJ2-1, with D possibly TRBD2 on 6 matching bases. Between the trimmed V and J ends, which lost 3 bases and 1 base, there was a span of 10 bases. The CDR3 runs 15 residues. In germline, CDR1 is LNHDA, CDR2 SQIVND (reference sequence). CDR3 sequence (DNA): TGTGCCAGTAGTATCTCCGGGGGATCCTACAATGAGCAGTTCTTC. It specifies CASSISGGSYNEQFF.

The chain joins TRBV6-4 to TRBJ2-2, with 8 bases that match TRBD2. The CDR3 extends over 15 amino acids. Losses at the gene ends were 2 bases for V and 3 bases for J; bases not matched to a gene: 2. Germline V gene sequence: CDR1 MRHNA, CDR2 SNTAGT. The CDR3: CASSDAGGDTGELFF. In DNA form, the CDR3 reads TGTGCCAGCAGTGACGCGGGAGGTGACACCGGGGAGCTGTTTTTT.

Of note for this clone: A read error may account for a junction end that differs from germline. V usage is TRBV6-1 and J usage is TRBJ2-1; 8 nucleotides line up with TRBD2. The germline V gene encodes CDR1 MNHNS and CDR2 SASEGT. The CDR3 length is 16 residues. In DNA, the CDR3 is TGTGCCAGCAGTGCCTCACTAGCGGCATTTAACAATGAGCAGCTCTTC. It translates to CASSASLAAFNNEQLF.

The genes are TRBV5-1 and TRBJ2-7, with TRBD2 matching over 7 bases. The germline gives CDR1 SGHRS, CDR2 YFSETQ. Losses at the gene ends were 4 bases for V and 4 bases for J; bases not matched to a gene: 8. This CDR3 has 14 amino acids. This chain's CDR3 is CASSVRGRRYEQYF. DNA of the CDR3: TGCGCCAGCAGCGTTCGCGGGAGAAGGTACGAGCAGTACTTC.

This clone was seen a few times. The chain is built from TRBV7-2 and TRBJ2-2; TRBD2 might be the D (6 bases). The germline V gene encodes CDR1 SGHTA and CDR2 FQGNSA. Trimming cost V 0 bases and J 2 bases, with 10 bases left between them. The CDR3 extends over 16 amino acids. As DNA, the CDR3 is TGTGCCAGCAGCTTAGCTGCGGGGCGTAACACCGGGGAGCTGTTTTTT. Its protein is CASSLAAGRNTGELFF.

V and J are TRBV2 and TRBJ1-5, with 7 bases fitting TRBD1. CDR1 is SNHLY and CDR2 is FYNNEI in the germline V gene. V shed 5 bases, J shed 7 bases, and the junction held 11 bases outside the gene matches. The CDR3 is made up of 15 amino acids. This CDR3 reads CASSPGTAEEQPQHF. The CDR3, as DNA: TGTGCCAGCAGTCCCGGGACAGCAGAGGAACAGCCCCAGCATTTT.

The rearrangement joins TRBV9 to TRBJ1-1; D possibly corresponds to TRBD1 (5 bases). Germline values: CDR1 SGDLS, CDR2 YYNGEE. V shed 4 bases and J shed 0 bases, with 16 bases lying between them. The CDR3 has 16 residues. This CDR3 reads CASSPRGGGMNTEAFF. CDR3 DNA: TGTGCCAGCAGCCCTCGGGGCGGGGGGATGAACACTGAAGCTTTCTTT.

V and J are TRBV5-1 and TRBJ1-3, with 8 bases matching TRBD1. This CDR3 is 14 amino acids long. V shed 4 bases and J 4 bases; nucleotides not matched to a gene: 4. In germline, CDR1 is SGHRS, CDR2 YFSETQ. The CDR3 DNA is TGCGCCAGCAGCCTAGGACAGGGAGGAAACACCATATATTTT. This gives the protein CASSLGQGGNTIYF.